What follows describes a single T cell receptor (beta chain). Only in-frame clones appear in the TCRdb table, and some are missing; sequencing was by immunoSEQ multiplex PCR. Among roughly 80,000 clones listed, roughly 93% were seen once. The sample originates from a study of technical replicates of blood from several donors. The sample consisted of T cells isolated from PBMCs. The TCR was taken from a human donor in good health.

The CDR3 loop reads CASSDDRGDSNQPQHF. Written as DNA, the CDR3 is TGTGCCAGCAGTGACGACAGGGGTGATAGCAATCAGCCCCAGCATTTT. The chain employs TRBV25-1 and TRBJ1-5; the match to TRBD1 covers 8 bases. Trimming removed 3 bases from V and 0 bases from J; junction bases left unmatched: 4. The CDR3 runs to 16 residues. From germline, CDR1 is MGHDK and CDR2 SYGVNS. Full variable domain (missing parts from reference TRBV25-1 and TRBJ1-5): EADIYQTPRYLVIGTGKKITLECSQTMGHDKMYWYQQDPGMELHLIHYSYGVNSTEKGDLSSESTVSRIRTEHFPLTLESARPSHTSQYLCASSDDRGDSNQPQHFGDGTRLSIL.